What follows are 28 T cell receptor beta chains derived from one specimen sequenced in a study of CD8 T cells in ankylosing spondylitis (dated by TCRdb to 2017 to 2019). No antigen has been identified for these receptors. Overall study results and their limits: A TCR beta motif of roughly 8 highly homologous amino acid variants appeared characteristic of blood from ankylosing spondylitis patients.

Library creation used 5' RACE. This sample was sequenced with an Illumina HiSeq 2500. TCRdb passed the public sequencing reads through fastp at Q25 and MiXCR, retaining productive beta sequences. A single entry per CDR3 protein holds the most common genes and DNA from its merged rows. The sample table shows more than 650,000 distinct CDR3 sequences, and 12% are seen once. The top ten clonotypes cover 0.51% of the sample. The material sequenced was blood, either unsorted or a sorted T cell fraction (not recorded which). The source of these receptors is a male donor with ankylosing spondylitis.

This clonotype was seen more than once but under ten times. The chain links TRBV29-1 to TRBJ2-6; 9 bases are a match to TRBD1. From germline, CDR1 is SQVTM and CDR2 ANQGSEA. The CDR3 contains 19 residues. Trimming at V came to 0 bases and at J to 3 bases, leaving 12 bases not matched to a gene. The CDR3 loop is CSVEDTAGTGYVGANVLTF. CDR3 DNA: TGCAGCGTTGAAGACACCGCCGGGACAGGGTATGTTGGGGCCAACGTCCTGACTTTC.

In this sample, this clonotype turned up many times. The J gene is TRBJ2-3, the V gene TRBV29-1; the D is unclear. The V and J ends lost 0 bases and 4 bases respectively, with 2 bases between them. Germline CDR1 reads SQVTM; CDR2 reads ANQGSEA. The CDR3 is 11 residues long. The CDR3 is CSVEDPDTQYF. The CDR3 DNA is TGCAGCGTTGAAGATCCAGATACGCAGTATTTT.

The V and J genes are TRBV7-8 and TRBJ2-5; D is perhaps TRBD1 (5 bases). Trimming took off 5 bases at V and 3 bases at J, with 13 bases between the two ends. The CDR3 spans 14 residues. Germline-derived CDR1 and CDR2 are SGHVS and FQNEAQ. The CDR3, as DNA: TGTGCCAGCAGCCCAGGGCACACAGAAGAGACCCAGTACTTC. Amino acid sequence: CASSPGHTEETQYF.

The rearrangement uses TRBV5-1 and TRBJ2-6, with D unclear. V lost 3 bases and J lost 0, with 10 bases in between. Germline loops: CDR1 SGHRS, CDR2 YFSETQ. The CDR3 extends over 16 amino acids. CDR3 coding DNA: TGCGCCAGCAGCTCCGTTCCTAGCTCTGGGGCCAACGTCCTGACTTTC. This codes for CASSSVPSSGANVLTF.

As DNA, the CDR3 is TGTGCCAGCAGCTTATCGATTAGACAGGGGGCGATTGGTGAGCAGTTCTTC. This codes for CASSLSIRQGAIGEQFF. The chain joins TRBV7-2 to TRBJ2-1; 10 bases line up with TRBD1. CDR1 SGHTA and CDR2 FQGNSA come from the germline V gene. Unmatched junction bases numbered 13, after V lost 2 bases and J lost 9 bases. This CDR3 is built from 17 residues. The full variable domain, in which reference TRBV7-2 and TRBJ2-1 provide the parts outside the CDR3, is GAGVSQSPSNKVTEKGKDVELRCDPISGHTALYWYRQSLGQGLEFLIYFQGNSAPDKSGLPSDRFSAERTGGSVSTLTIQRTQQEDSAVYLCASSLSIRQGAIGEQFFGPGTRLTVL.

The chain carries TRBV27 and TRBJ2-7, with 7 positions matching TRBD2. Germline-derived CDR1 and CDR2 are MNHEY and SMNVEV (reference sequence). The ends lost 5 bases at V and 2 bases at J; junction bases unmatched: 9. CDR3 length: 15 residues. DNA of the CDR3: TGTGCCAGCAGTCCGAGAGGACTAGTCACCTACGAGCAGTACTTC. Translating it yields CASSPRGLVTYEQYF.

The sample holds a few counts of this clonotype. The V call is TRBV7-3, the J call TRBJ1-6, with D unresolved. The CDR3 runs 16 residues. Germline V lookup: CDR1 SGHTA, CDR2 FQGTGA. The ends were cut back, 1 base at V and 6 bases at J, with 13 bases in the middle. The CDR3 bases are TGTGCCAGCAGCTTAAACCCCCCGGAGCTTAATTCACCCCTCCACTTT. It encodes CASSLNPPELNSPLHF.

The chain employs TRBV29-1 and TRBJ2-3, with D perhaps matching TRBD2 (6 bases). Trimming shortened V by 6 bases and J by 5 bases, and 12 bases separated the two germline ends. This CDR3 is built from 12 residues. The germline V gene encodes CDR1 SQVTM and CDR2 ANQGSEA. CDR3 amino acids: CSVGRLGDTQYF. CDR3 DNA sequence: TGCAGCGTCGGCCGACTAGGAGATACGCAGTATTTT.

The chain recombines TRBV5-1 with TRBJ2-7; D call uncertain. CDR3 length: 16 amino acids. Trimming stripped 0 bases from V and 0 bases from J, with 13 bases between. Germline CDR1 SGHRS, CDR2 YFSETQ. The CDR3 DNA reads as TGCGCCAGCAGCTTGGCCGGGTTGGGAAGCTCCTACGAGCAGTACTTC. As protein: CASSLAGLGSSYEQYF.

The V and J genes are TRBV9 and TRBJ2-7, with D unresolved. The V end was cut by 1 base, the J end by 0 bases, with 8 bases between. Germline V lookup: CDR1 SGDLS, CDR2 YYNGEE. The CDR3 loop spans 14 amino acids. In DNA form, the CDR3 reads TGTGCCAGCAGCGTACGTTCAGACTCCTACGAGCAGTACTTC. It yields the protein CASSVRSDSYEQYF.

This clonotype was found many times. The chain couples TRBV29-1 to TRBJ1-2, with no clear D. The CDR3 has 11 amino acids. The V gene lost 7 bases and the J gene lost 3 bases, with 9 bases spanning the gap. The germline V gene has CDR1 SQVTM and CDR2 ANQGSEA. This CDR3 is CSAGTDYGYTF. CDR3 DNA: TGCAGCGCCGGAACGGACTATGGCTACACCTTC.

This chain connects TRBV20-1 to TRBJ2-7; D may match TRBD1 or TRBD2 (5 bases each). The CDR3 consists of 14 residues. Germline-derived CDR1 and CDR2 are DFQATT and SNEGSKA (reference sequence). Trimming took 7 bases from V and 2 from J, leaving 18 bases between them. The chain's CDR3 is CSGGTGTQPYEQYF. The CDR3 bases are TGCAGTGGGGGGACCGGGACGCAACCCTACGAGCAGTACTTC.

This clonotype was counted many times. The rearrangement joins TRBV12-3 or TRBV12-4 to TRBJ1-2; D is unresolved. This CDR3 is 11 amino acids long. Trimming took 3 bases from V and 6 from J, leaving 5 bases between them. The CDR3 sequence is CASSFLDGYTF. CDR3 coding DNA: TGTGCCAGCAGTTTTCTGGATGGCTACACCTTC.

The V gene is TRBV7-2, the J gene TRBJ1-3; D remains ambiguous. Trimming stripped 4 bases from V and 4 bases from J, with 11 bases between. This CDR3 has 14 amino acids. The germline gives CDR1 SGHTA, CDR2 FQGNSA. The CDR3 loop reads CASSSQLGGNTIYF. CDR3 in DNA: TGTGCCAGCAGCTCACAACTGGGAGGAAACACCATATATTTT.

This clonotype was counted a few times. CDR3 in amino acids: CSAAPLVQEQYF. CDR3 coding DNA: TGCAGTGCTGCCCCCCTCGTACAAGAGCAGTACTTC. The chain combines TRBV20-1 with TRBJ2-7, with D unresolved. Trimming left V 5 bases short and J 7 bases short, with 15 bases between. Germline CDR1 and CDR2: DFQATT and SNEGSKA (reference sequence). The CDR3 runs 12 residues.

This clonotype showed up just a few times. V and J are TRBV18 and TRBJ2-7; TRBD1 might be the D (5 bases). This CDR3 comprises 13 residues. The V end was cut by 3 bases, the J end by 6 bases, with 12 bases between. Germline CDR1 reads KGHSH; CDR2 reads LQKENI. The CDR3 DNA follows: TGTGCCAGCTCACCGCAGGGTCCGGGCGAGCAGTACTTC. It specifies CASSPQGPGEQYF.

The chain links TRBV6-2 or TRBV6-3 to TRBJ1-6; 8 bases map to TRBD1. V shed 4 bases, J shed 7 bases, and the junction held 6 bases outside the gene matches. The CDR3 runs to 15 residues. Germline V gene lookup returns CDR1 MNHEY and CDR2 SVGEGT. CDR3 DNA: TGTGCCAGCAGTTCGACAGGGGAGTTGAATTCACCCCTCCACTTT. As protein: CASSSTGELNSPLHF.

This clonotype was recorded a few times. The rearrangement uses TRBV7-9 and TRBJ2-3; 12 positions match TRBD2. Germline V lookup: CDR1 SEHNR, CDR2 FQNEAQ (reference sequence). This CDR3 is built from 15 residues. V shed 5 bases and J 3 bases; nucleotides not matched to a gene: 3. The CDR3 sequence is CASSKTSGSTDTQYF. The CDR3 nucleotides read TGTGCCAGCAGCAAGACTAGCGGGAGTACAGATACGCAGTATTTT.

This clonotype appeared many times. The chain carries TRBV12-3 or TRBV12-4 and TRBJ2-7, with D maybe TRBD1 (6 bases). V lost 4 bases, J lost 2 bases, and 15 bases lay in between. The CDR3 is 15 amino acids. In DNA form, the CDR3 reads TGTGCCAGCAGTTCGCCCACAGGGTTTACCTACGAGCAGTACTTC. This codes for CASSSPTGFTYEQYF.

CDR3 sequence: CSARDPNRGYSYEQYF. CDR3 DNA: TGCAGTGCTAGAGATCCGAACAGGGGCTACTCCTACGAGCAGTACTTC. The rearrangement joins TRBV20-1 to TRBJ2-7, with 7 bases lining up with TRBD1. The CDR3 loop spans 16 amino acids. With V trimmed by 0 bases and J by 0 bases, 8 bases remained unmatched. Germline V gives CDR1 DFQATT, CDR2 SNEGSKA (reference sequence).

This clonotype was seen a handful of times. This chain connects TRBV5-1 to TRBJ2-1; TRBD2 matches 10 bases. Germline CDR1 is SGHRS and CDR2 is YFSETQ. V was clipped by 4 bases and J by 7 bases; unmatched bases: 5. The CDR3 is made up of 14 amino acids. In nucleotides, the CDR3 is TGCGCCAGCAGCGGCAGCGGGAGGGTTAATGAGCAGTTCTTC. Its protein is CASSGSGRVNEQFF.

This clonotype was seen only a few times. The CDR3 sequence: CAWSVQGGYEQFF. The CDR3 DNA sequence: TGTGCCTGGAGTGTACAGGGGGGCTATGAGCAGTTCTTC. The chain recombines TRBV30 with TRBJ2-1; 8 positions agree with TRBD1. Per the germline V gene, CDR1 is GTSNPN and CDR2 is SVGIG (reference sequence). V lost 0 bases and J lost 8; bases outside the gene matches: 3. This CDR3 comprises 13 residues.

The rearrangement joins TRBV12-3 or TRBV12-4 to TRBJ2-1; 11 bases map to TRBD2. Unmatched junction bases numbered 24, after V lost 6 bases and J lost 14 bases. This CDR3 spans 18 amino acids. The CDR3 spells CASRITSGGRPVLAQKFF. The CDR3 nucleotides are TGTGCCAGCAGGATAACTAGCGGGGGCCGTCCTGTATTAGCCCAGAAGTTCTTC.

This chain joins TRBV6-2 or TRBV6-3 and TRBJ2-7, with 9 nucleotides matching TRBD2. J gave up 6 bases and V 2 bases, and 8 bases lay outside the gene matches. CDR1 is MNHEY, CDR2 SVGEGT, per germline. CDR3 length equals 15 residues. CDR3 sequence: CASSYLGLAVSEQYF. Here the CDR3 DNA reads TGTGCCAGCAGTTACCTGGGACTAGCTGTATCCGAGCAGTACTTC.

This chain connects TRBV6-5 to TRBJ2-1; the match to TRBD2 covers 13 bases. Germline V lookup: CDR1 MNHEY, CDR2 SVGAGI. The trim removed 2 bases at V and 7 bases at J, leaving 8 bases unmatched. The CDR3 runs to 17 residues. The chain's CDR3 is CASSYQPGLAGRNEQFF. CDR3 coding DNA: TGTGCCAGCAGTTACCAGCCGGGACTAGCGGGACGAAATGAGCAGTTCTTC.

This clonotype was seen at least ten times. This chain uses TRBV12-3 or TRBV12-4 with TRBJ1-1; 8 positions agree with TRBD1. The CDR3 is made up of 13 amino acids. J was trimmed by 5 bases and V by 7 bases; bases with no gene match: 6. CDR3 region: CASTDRGRTEAFF. CDR3 coding DNA: TGTGCCAGCACCGACAGGGGAAGGACTGAAGCTTTCTTT.

A few counts support this clonotype. The chain links TRBV6-5 to TRBJ2-7; no firm D call. CDR3 length equals 14 residues. The V and J ends lost 0 bases and 3 bases respectively, with 9 bases between them. The V gene's germline CDR1 is MNHEY and CDR2 SVGAGI. The CDR3 DNA reads TGTGCCAGCAGTTACTCGAGTCACAGCTACGAGCAGTACTTC. Translating gives CASSYSSHSYEQYF.

The gene calls are TRBV7-2 and TRBJ2-7, with D perhaps TRBD2 (6 bases). With 6 bases removed from V and 1 base from J, the gap between germline ends came to 13 bases. The CDR3 covers 14 residues. Germline V gene sequence: CDR1 SGHTA, CDR2 FQGNSA. The CDR3 sequence: CASSLGLQSYEQYF. DNA of the CDR3: TGTGCCAGCAGTTTGGGACTGCAATCCTACGAGCAGTACTTC.